Below, one T cell receptor (beta chain) is given with its context. Its target is unknown. The sample belongs to a study of T cell repertoires in cytomegalovirus infection. Study details: Peptides in the study included HLA-C-restricted and HLA-B-restricted CMV epitopes. A matching HLA type, together with CMV infection, was signaled by public TCR beta signatures.

TCRdb passed the reads through MiXCR, listing each CDR3 protein once. The repertoire has some 480,000 distinct CDR3 sequences, 30% to 40% of them found once; the top ten carry about 17%. The CDR3 covers 11 residues. V lost 7 bases, J lost 2 bases, and 3 bases lay in between. Whole-study results and caveats: Adding up the frequency of public TCR beta families identified people who carried CMV plus the relevant HLA. Dominating the ex vivo response were TCR beta clonotypes that were CMV-specific and HLA-C-restricted.

The sequenced sample was cultured PBMCs, obtained from culture after CMV antigen stimulation. This receptor was taken from a human donor in good health (CMV status not recorded). Some clones in this sample may be carry-over from other donors' samples. The chain joins TRBV12-3 or TRBV12-4 to TRBJ1-3; no clear D. CDR3 sequence: CASNPGNTIYF. CDR3 coding DNA: TGTGCCAGCAACCCTGGAAACACCATATATTTT.